This T cell receptor (beta chain) is from a study of T cell responses to AZD1222 COVID-19 vaccine. Overall study findings and caveats: Vaccine-associated CD4 TCRs ranged over spike, dominating at 160-218 and 743-854. Clonal diversity may have been underestimated in mostly white British donors. The study identified only six AZD1222 recipients as seropositive at baseline.

V lost 1 base and J 5 bases, leaving 12 bases between the germline ends. Germline V gene data show CDR1 as SGHRS and CDR2 as YFSETQ. The CDR3 extends over 15 amino acids. For this clone: Its antigen remains unidentified.

Repertoires were generated with immunoSEQ multiplex PCR, while TCRdb's copy carries only in-frame clones and drops some. The sample holds some 160,000 clones, approximately 91% seen once. J is TRBJ2-2 and V is TRBV5-1, with D possibly being TRBD1 or TRBD2 (5 bases each). This sample comprised peripheral blood, obtained 28 days after the second AZD1222 dose. The receptor was isolated from an adult who received the AZD1222 COVID-19 vaccine. This CDR3 reads CASSLTGPGTGELFF. For the CDR3, the DNA is TGCGCCAGCAGCTTGACGGGACCTGGGACCGGGGAGCTGTTTTTT. Supplemented by reference TRBV5-1 and TRBJ2-2, the full variable domain reads KAGVTQTPRYLIKTRGQQVTLSCSPISGHRSVSWYQQTPGQGLQFLFEYFSETQRNKGNFPGRFSGRQFSNSRSEMNVSTLELGDSALYLCASSLTGPGTGELFFGEGSRLTVL.